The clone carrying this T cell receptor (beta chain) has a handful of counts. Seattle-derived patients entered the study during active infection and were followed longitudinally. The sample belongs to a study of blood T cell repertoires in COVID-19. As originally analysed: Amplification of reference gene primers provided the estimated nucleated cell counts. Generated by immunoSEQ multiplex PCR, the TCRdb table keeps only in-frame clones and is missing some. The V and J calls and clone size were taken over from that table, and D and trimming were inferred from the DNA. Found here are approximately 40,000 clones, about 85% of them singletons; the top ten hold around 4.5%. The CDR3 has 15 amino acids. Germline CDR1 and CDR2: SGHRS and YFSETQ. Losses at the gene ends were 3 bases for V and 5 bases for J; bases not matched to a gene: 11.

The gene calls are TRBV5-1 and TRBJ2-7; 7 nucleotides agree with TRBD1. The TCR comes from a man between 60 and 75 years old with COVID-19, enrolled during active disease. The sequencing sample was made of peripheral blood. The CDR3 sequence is CASSSYRGYANEQYF. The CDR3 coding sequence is TGCGCCAGCAGCTCTTACAGGGGCTACGCTAACGAGCAGTACTTC.